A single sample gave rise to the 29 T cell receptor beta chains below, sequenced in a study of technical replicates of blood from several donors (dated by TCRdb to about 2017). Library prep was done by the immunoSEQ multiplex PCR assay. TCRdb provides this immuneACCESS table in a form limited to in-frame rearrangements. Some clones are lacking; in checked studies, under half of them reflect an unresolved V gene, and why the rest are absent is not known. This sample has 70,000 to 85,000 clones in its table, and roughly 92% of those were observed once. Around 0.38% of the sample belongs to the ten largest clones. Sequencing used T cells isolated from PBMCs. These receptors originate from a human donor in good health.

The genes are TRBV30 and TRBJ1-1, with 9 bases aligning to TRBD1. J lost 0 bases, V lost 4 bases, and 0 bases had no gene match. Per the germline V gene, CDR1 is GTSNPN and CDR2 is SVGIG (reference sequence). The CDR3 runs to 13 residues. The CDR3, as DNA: TGTGCCTGGAACAGGGGGCTGAACACTGAAGCTTTCTTT. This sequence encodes CAWNRGLNTEAFF.

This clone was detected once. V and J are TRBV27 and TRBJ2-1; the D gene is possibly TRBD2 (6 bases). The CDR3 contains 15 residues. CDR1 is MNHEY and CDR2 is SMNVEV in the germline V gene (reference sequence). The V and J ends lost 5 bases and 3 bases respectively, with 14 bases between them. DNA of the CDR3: TGTGCCAGCAGTCCGCATTACGGGAGCTACAATGAGCAGTTCTTC. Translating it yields CASSPHYGSYNEQFF.

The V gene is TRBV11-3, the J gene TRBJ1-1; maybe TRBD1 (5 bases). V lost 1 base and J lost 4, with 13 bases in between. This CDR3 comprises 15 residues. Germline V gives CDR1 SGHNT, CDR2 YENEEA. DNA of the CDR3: TGTGCCAGCAGCTTAGTCGCAGGGTTTGGCACTGAAGCTTTCTTT. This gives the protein CASSLVAGFGTEAFF.

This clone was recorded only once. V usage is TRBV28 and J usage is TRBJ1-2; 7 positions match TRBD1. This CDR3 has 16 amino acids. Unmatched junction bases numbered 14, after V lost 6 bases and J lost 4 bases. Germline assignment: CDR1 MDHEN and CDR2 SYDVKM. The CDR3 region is CASRQSLGQEGYGYTF. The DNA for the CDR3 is TGTGCCAGCAGGCAATCCCTTGGACAGGAGGGCTATGGCTACACCTTC.

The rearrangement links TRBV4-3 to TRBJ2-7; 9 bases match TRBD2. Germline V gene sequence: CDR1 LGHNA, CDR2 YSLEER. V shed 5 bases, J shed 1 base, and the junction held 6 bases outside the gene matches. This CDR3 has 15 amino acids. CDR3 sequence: CASSSLAGQSYEQYF. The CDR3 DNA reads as TGCGCCAGCAGCTCCCTAGCGGGACAGTCCTACGAGCAGTACTTC.

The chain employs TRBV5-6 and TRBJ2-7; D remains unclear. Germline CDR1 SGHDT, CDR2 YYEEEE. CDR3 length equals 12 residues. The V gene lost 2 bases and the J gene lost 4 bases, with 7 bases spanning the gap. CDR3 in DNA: TGTGCCAGCAGCTTCCTAGAATACGAGCAGTACTTC. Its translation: CASSFLEYEQYF.

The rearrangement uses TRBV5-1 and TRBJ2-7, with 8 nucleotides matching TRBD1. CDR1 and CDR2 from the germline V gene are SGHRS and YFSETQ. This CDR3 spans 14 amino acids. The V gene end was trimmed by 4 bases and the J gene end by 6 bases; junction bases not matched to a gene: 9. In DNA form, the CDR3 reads TGCGCCAGCAGCCCAAATGACAGGGGAAGCGAGCAGTACTTC. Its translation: CASSPNDRGSEQYF.

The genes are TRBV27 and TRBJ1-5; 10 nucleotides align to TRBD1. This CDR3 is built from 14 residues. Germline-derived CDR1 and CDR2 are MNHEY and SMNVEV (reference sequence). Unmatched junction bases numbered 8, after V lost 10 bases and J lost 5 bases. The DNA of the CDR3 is TGTGCCACCGGTCGGGACAGGGGAGATCAGCCCCAGCATTTT. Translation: CATGRDRGDQPQHF.

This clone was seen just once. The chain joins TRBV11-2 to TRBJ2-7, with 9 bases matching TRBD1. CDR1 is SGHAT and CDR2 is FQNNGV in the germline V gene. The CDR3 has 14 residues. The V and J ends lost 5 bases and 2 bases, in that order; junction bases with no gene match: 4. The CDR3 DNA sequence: TGTGCCAGCAGCCTCGGGACAGGGACCTACGAGCAGTACTTC. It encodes CASSLGTGTYEQYF.

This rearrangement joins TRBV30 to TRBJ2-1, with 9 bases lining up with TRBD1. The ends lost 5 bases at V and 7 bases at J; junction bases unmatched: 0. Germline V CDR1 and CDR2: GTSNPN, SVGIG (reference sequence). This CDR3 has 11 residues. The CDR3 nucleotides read TGTGCCTGGGGACAGGGGAATGAGCAGTTCTTC. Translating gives CAWGQGNEQFF.

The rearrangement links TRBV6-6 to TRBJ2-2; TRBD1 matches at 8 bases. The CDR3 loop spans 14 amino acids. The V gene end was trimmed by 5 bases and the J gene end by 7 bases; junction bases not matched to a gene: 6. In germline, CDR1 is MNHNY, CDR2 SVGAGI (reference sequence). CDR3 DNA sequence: TGTGCCAGCAGTCCGGACAGGGAAGTCGGGGAGCTGTTTTTT. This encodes CASSPDREVGELFF.

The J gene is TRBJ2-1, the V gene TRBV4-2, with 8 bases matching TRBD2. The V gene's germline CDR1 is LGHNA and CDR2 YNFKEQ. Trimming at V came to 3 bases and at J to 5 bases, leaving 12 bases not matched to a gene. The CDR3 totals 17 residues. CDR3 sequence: CASSHSLRREVDNEQFF. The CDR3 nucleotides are TGTGCCAGCAGCCATTCCCTGAGGCGGGAGGTCGACAATGAGCAGTTCTTC.

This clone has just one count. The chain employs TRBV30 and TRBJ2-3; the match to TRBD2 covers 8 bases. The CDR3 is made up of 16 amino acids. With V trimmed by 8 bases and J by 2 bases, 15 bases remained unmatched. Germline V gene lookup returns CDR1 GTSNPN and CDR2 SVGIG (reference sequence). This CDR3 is CARAAWGGRITDTQYF. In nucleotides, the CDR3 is TGTGCCCGTGCTGCCTGGGGCGGGAGGATCACAGATACGCAGTATTTT.

The CDR3 is CASSEARGGTGLYEQYF. The CDR3, as DNA: TGTGCCAGCAGTGAAGCGAGGGGGGGGACAGGGCTCTACGAGCAGTACTTC. The V gene is TRBV6-1, the J gene TRBJ2-5; 9 bases match TRBD1. TRBJ2-7 matches the DNA end more closely, so the J call is doubtful. This CDR3 region has 17 residues. Germline lookup yields CDR1 MNHNS and CDR2 SASEGT.

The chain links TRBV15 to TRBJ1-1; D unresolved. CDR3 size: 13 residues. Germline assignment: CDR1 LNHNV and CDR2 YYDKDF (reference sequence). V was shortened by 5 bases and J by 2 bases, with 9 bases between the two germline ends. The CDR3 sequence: CATSSRVNTEAFF. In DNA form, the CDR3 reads TGTGCCACCAGCTCGCGGGTTAACACTGAAGCTTTCTTT.

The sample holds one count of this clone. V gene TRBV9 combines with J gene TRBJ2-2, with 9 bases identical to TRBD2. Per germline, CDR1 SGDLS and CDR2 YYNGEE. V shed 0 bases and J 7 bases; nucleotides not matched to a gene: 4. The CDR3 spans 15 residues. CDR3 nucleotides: TGTGCCAGCAGCGTAGCGGGACTAGCAAGCGGGGAGCTGTTTTTT. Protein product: CASSVAGLASGELFF.

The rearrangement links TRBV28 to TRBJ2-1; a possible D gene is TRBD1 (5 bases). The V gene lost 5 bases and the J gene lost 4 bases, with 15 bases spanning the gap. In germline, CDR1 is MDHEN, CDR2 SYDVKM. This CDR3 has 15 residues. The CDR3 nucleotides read TGTGCCAGCAGTAACAGGAATCTCGTATACAATGAGCAGTTCTTC. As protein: CASSNRNLVYNEQFF.

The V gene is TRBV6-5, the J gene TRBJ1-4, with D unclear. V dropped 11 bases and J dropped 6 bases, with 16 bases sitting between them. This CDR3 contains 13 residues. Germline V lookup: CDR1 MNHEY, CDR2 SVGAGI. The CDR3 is CACSAVSHEKLFF. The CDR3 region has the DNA TGTGCCTGCTCCGCGGTCTCCCATGAAAAACTGTTTTTT.

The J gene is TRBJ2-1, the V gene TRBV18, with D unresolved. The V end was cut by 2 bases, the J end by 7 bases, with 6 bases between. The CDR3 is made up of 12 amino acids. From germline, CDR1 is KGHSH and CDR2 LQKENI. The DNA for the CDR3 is TGTGCCAGCTCACCAGTTAATAATGAGCAGTTCTTC. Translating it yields CASSPVNNEQFF.

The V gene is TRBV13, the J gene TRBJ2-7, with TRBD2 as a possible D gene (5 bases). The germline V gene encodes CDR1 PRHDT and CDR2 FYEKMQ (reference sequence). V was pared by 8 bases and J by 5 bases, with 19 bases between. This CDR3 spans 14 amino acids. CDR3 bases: TGTGCCAGCTCTGCCGCGAGGAGGAGCCACGAGCAGTACTTC. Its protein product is CASSAARRSHEQYF.

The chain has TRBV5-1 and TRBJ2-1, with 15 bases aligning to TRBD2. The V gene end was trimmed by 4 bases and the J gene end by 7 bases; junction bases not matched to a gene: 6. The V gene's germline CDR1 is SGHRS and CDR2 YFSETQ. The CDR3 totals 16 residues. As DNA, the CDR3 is TGCGCCAGCAGCCTGGGACTAGCGGGAGGAGAAAATGAGCAGTTCTTC. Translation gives CASSLGLAGGENEQFF.

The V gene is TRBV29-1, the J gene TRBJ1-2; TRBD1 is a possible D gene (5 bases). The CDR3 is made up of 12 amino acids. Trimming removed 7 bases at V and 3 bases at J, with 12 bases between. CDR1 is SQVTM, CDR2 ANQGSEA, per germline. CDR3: CSEKQGDYGYTF. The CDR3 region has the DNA TGCAGCGAGAAGCAGGGTGACTATGGCTACACCTTC.

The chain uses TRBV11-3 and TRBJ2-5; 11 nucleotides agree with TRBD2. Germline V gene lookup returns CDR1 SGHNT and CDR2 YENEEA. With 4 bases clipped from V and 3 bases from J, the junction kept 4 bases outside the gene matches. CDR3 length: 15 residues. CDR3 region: CASSSPGLAEETQYF. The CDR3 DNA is TGTGCCAGCAGCTCACCGGGACTAGCGGAAGAGACCCAGTACTTC.

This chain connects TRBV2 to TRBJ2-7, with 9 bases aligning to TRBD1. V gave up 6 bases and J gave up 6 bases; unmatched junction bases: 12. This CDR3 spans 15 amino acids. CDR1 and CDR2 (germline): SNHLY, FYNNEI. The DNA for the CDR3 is TGTGCCAGCAGCTTCTGGACAGGGGACGTAGGCGAGCAGTACTTC. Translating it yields CASSFWTGDVGEQYF.

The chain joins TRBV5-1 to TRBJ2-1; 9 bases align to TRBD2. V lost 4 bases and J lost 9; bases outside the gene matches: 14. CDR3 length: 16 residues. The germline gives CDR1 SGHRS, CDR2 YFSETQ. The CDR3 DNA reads TGCGCCAGCAGCCCCCGGGCGTCTAGCGGGACGCGTGAGCAGTTCTTC. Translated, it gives CASSPRASSGTREQFF.

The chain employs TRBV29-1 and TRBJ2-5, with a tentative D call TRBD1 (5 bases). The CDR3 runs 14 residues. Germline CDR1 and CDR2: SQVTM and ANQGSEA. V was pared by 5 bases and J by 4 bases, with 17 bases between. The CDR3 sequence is CSVKRAGSSETQYF. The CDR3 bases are TGCAGCGTTAAGCGCGCAGGGTCTTCAGAGACCCAGTACTTC.

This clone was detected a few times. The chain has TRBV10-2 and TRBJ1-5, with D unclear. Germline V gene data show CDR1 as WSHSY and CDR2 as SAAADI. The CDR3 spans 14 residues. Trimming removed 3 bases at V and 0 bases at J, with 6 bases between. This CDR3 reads CASSDSYSNQPQHF. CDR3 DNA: TGCGCCAGCAGTGACTCTTATAGCAATCAGCCCCAGCATTTT.

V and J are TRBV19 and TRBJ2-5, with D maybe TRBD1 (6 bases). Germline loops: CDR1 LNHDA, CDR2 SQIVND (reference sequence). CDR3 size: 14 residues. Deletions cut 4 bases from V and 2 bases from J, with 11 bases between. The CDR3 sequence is CASSKGTQQETQYF. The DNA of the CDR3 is TGTGCCAGTAGTAAGGGGACACAGCAAGAGACCCAGTACTTC.

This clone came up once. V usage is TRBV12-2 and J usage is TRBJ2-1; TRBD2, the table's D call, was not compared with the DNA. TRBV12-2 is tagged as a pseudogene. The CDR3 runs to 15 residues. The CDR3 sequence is CASRFGTSTYNEQFF. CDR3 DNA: TGTGCAAGTCGCTTCGGGACTAGCACATACAATGAGCAGTTCTTC.